These 31 T cell receptor beta chains originate from one sample sequenced in a study of cytotoxic CD8 clonotypes in ibrutinib-treated CLL. Libraries were prepared by immunoSEQ multiplex PCR; TCRdb keeps only in-frame clonotypes and omits some of them. Among tens of thousands of clones listed, 70% to 80% were seen once. The source was PBMCs, collected before ibrutinib treatment. These receptors came from a human donor with chronic lymphocytic leukemia.

The V gene is TRBV2, the J gene TRBJ2-3, with TRBD1 matching 7 bases. Germline loops: CDR1 SNHLY, CDR2 FYNNEI. This CDR3 spans 15 amino acids. With V trimmed by 3 bases and J by 1 base, 4 bases remained unmatched. CDR3 bases: TGTGCCAGCAGTGATAATACAGGGGGCACAGATACGCAGTATTTT. This translates into CASSDNTGGTDTQYF.

This chain links TRBV5-4 with TRBJ1-3, with 7 bases that match TRBD1. CDR3 length equals 16 residues. CDR1 SGHNT and CDR2 YYREEE come from the germline V gene (reference sequence). With 4 bases clipped from V and 0 bases from J, the junction kept 7 bases outside the gene matches. The CDR3 sequence: CASSVDRASSGNTIYF. DNA of the CDR3: TGTGCCAGCAGCGTCGACAGGGCGAGCTCTGGAAACACCATATATTTT.

The chain links TRBV5-1 to TRBJ2-1; D not certain. The germline gives CDR1 SGHRS, CDR2 YFSETQ. The CDR3 has 14 residues. The V and J ends lost 2 bases and 7 bases respectively, with 13 bases between them. CDR3 nucleotides: TGCGCCAGCAGCTTCTACAGTGGGGAAAATGAGCAGTTCTTC. Encoded protein: CASSFYSGENEQFF.

The chain carries TRBV11-3 and TRBJ2-1; 10 bases are shared with TRBD1. Germline V gene data show CDR1 as SGHNT and CDR2 as YENEEA. The CDR3 runs to 15 residues. V lost 5 bases and J lost 6; bases outside the gene matches: 7. The CDR3 DNA reads TGTGCCAGCAGCGCCGGGGACAGGGGCGTCAATGAGCAGTTCTTC. Residues: CASSAGDRGVNEQFF.

In its sample, this clone was seen a few times. The V gene is TRBV4-3, the J gene TRBJ1-3, with D unclear. The V and J ends lost 0 bases and 0 bases respectively, with 9 bases between them. The germline V gene encodes CDR1 LGHNA and CDR2 YSLEER. The length of the CDR3 is 16 residues. CDR3 in amino acids: CASSQDPSSSGNTIYF. The DNA of the CDR3 is TGCGCCAGCAGCCAAGATCCGAGTAGCTCTGGAAACACCATATATTTT.

This chain joins TRBV18 and TRBJ2-5; D may match TRBD1 or TRBD2 (5 bases each). The V gene's germline CDR1 is KGHSH and CDR2 LQKENI. With 3 bases removed from V and 11 bases from J, the gap between germline ends came to 16 bases. This CDR3 contains 13 residues. CDR3 DNA sequence: TGTGCCAGCTCACCCGGGACGGATGATTCGCAGTACTTC. This translates into CASSPGTDDSQYF.

The chain employs TRBV4-3 and TRBJ2-7; no reliable D call. Germline V gene data show CDR1 as LGHNA and CDR2 as YSLEER. Trimming removed 6 bases from V and 4 bases from J, with 10 bases in between. There are 12 residues in the CDR3. The CDR3 region has the DNA TGCGCCAGCAGGAATACATGGTACGAGCAGTACTTC. Translated, it gives CASRNTWYEQYF.

The rearrangement joins TRBV19 to TRBJ1-2; D gene unclear. The CDR3 has 15 amino acids. The germline V gene encodes CDR1 LNHDA and CDR2 SQIVND (reference sequence). Trimming shortened V by 6 bases and J by 4 bases, and 18 bases separated the two germline ends. The CDR3 protein is CASSAARVASYGYTF. The CDR3 region has the DNA TGTGCCAGTAGCGCAGCGAGGGTGGCATCCTATGGCTACACCTTC.

The V gene is TRBV5-1, the J gene TRBJ1-3; no clear D gene. From germline, CDR1 is SGHRS and CDR2 YFSETQ. The CDR3 has 15 residues. Trimming took 0 bases from V and 1 from J, leaving 8 bases between them. CDR3 in amino acids: CASSLDWGSGNTIYF. The CDR3 nucleotides are TGCGCCAGCAGCTTGGATTGGGGATCTGGAAACACCATATATTTT.

This clone was seen once. The chain joins TRBV12-5 to TRBJ2-4, with TRBD1 matching over 10 bases. V gave up 1 base and J gave up 2 bases; unmatched junction bases: 8. The CDR3 spans 18 residues. Germline lookup yields CDR1 LGHNT and CDR2 FRNRAP. The CDR3 DNA follows: TGTGCTAGTGGTTTGGGAGAAAGGACAGGGGGATCCAAAAACATTCAGTACTTC. Protein: CASGLGERTGGSKNIQYF.

The V gene is TRBV19, the J gene TRBJ2-1, with TRBD2 as a possible D gene (6 bases). Germline loops: CDR1 LNHDA, CDR2 SQIVND (reference sequence). V was pared by 5 bases and J by 6 bases, with 17 bases between. This CDR3 comprises 15 residues. The CDR3 is CASSPRGLALNEQFF. The CDR3, as DNA: TGTGCCAGTAGTCCAAGGGGACTGGCACTCAATGAGCAGTTCTTC.

This clone turned up a few times. This chain uses TRBV14 with TRBJ1-1; D is unresolved. CDR3 length equals 13 residues. The germline gives CDR1 SGHDN, CDR2 FVKESK. V lost 5 bases, J lost 5 bases, and 12 bases lay in between. The CDR3 bases are TGTGCCAGCAGCGGTGGCCTGGGTACTGAAGCTTTCTTT. Translating it yields CASSGGLGTEAFF.

This clone was counted only a few times. V is TRBV28 and J is TRBJ2-7; 13 bases are a match to TRBD2. V shed 5 bases, J shed 5 bases, and the junction held 6 bases outside the gene matches. Germline CDR1 MDHEN, CDR2 SYDVKM. The CDR3 is made up of 15 amino acids. The CDR3 DNA follows: TGTGCCAGCAGTCCCCTAGGACTAGCGGGAGACGAGCAGTACTTC. It translates to CASSPLGLAGDEQYF. Supplemented by reference TRBV28 and TRBJ2-7, the full variable domain reads DVKVTQSSRYLVKRTGEKVFLECVQDMDHENMFWYRQDPGLGLRLIYFSYDVKMKEKGDIPEGYSVSREKKERFSLILESASTNQTSMYLCASSPLGLAGDEQYFGPGTRLTVT.

This clone has just a few counts. The chain couples TRBV11-1 to TRBJ2-3; D call uncertain. The germline V gene has CDR1 SGHAT and CDR2 FQDESV (reference sequence). Between the trimmed V and J ends, which lost 5 bases and 0 bases, there was a span of 6 bases. The CDR3 consists of 13 residues. As DNA, the CDR3 is TGTGCCAGCAGCCTGTCTAGCACAGATACGCAGTATTTT. Its protein is CASSLSSTDTQYF.

The chain has TRBV29-1 and TRBJ2-6; 12 bases match TRBD1. Germline loops: CDR1 SQVTM, CDR2 ANQGSEA. Losses at the gene ends were 6 bases for V and 2 bases for J; bases not matched to a gene: 5. The CDR3 contains 16 residues. CDR3 nucleotide sequence: TGCAGCGTGTGGGGACAGGGGGCCGCTGGGGCCAACGTCCTGACTTTC. Translated, it gives CSVWGQGAAGANVLTF.

V gene TRBV7-2 combines with J gene TRBJ2-2; TRBD2 matches at 12 bases. The germline V gene encodes CDR1 SGHTA and CDR2 FQGNSA. This CDR3 contains 18 residues. V dropped 3 bases and J dropped 5; count of bases not matched to a gene: 10. The CDR3 sequence is CASSFEPLAGGSTGELFF. CDR3 DNA: TGTGCCAGCAGCTTCGAACCCCTAGCGGGAGGGAGTACCGGGGAGCTGTTTTTT.

The J gene is TRBJ2-2, the V gene TRBV18; tentative D call: TRBD1 (5 bases). Trimming cost V 2 bases and J 3 bases, with 13 bases left between them. The length of the CDR3 is 16 residues. The germline V gene has CDR1 KGHSH and CDR2 LQKENI. CDR3 region: CASSPIAGSHTGELFF. DNA for the CDR3: TGTGCCAGCTCACCAATTGCAGGGTCGCACACCGGGGAGCTGTTTTTT.

This chain links TRBV4-3 with TRBJ2-1, with D possibly being TRBD2 (6 bases). Trimming pared 4 bases from V and 7 bases from J, leaving 14 bases between. This CDR3 region has 14 residues. The germline CDR1 and CDR2 sequences are LGHNA and YSLEER. CDR3 loop: CASSPQVGGNEQFF. CDR3 DNA sequence: TGCGCCAGCAGCCCTCAAGTCGGGGGAAATGAGCAGTTCTTC.

The chain is built from TRBV27 and TRBJ1-5, with 7 positions matching TRBD1. This CDR3 contains 18 residues. Germline trimming cut 3 bases from V and 3 bases from J; bases unmatched to any gene: 14. CDR1 is MNHEY and CDR2 is SMNVEV in the germline V gene (reference sequence). CDR3 sequence (DNA): TGTGCCAGCAGTTTTTTTATGGGACAGCCGTGTGTCAATCAGCCCCAGCATTTT. This encodes CASSFFMGQPCVNQPQHF.

The chain has TRBV5-4 and TRBJ2-7; possibly TRBD1 or TRBD2 for D (5 bases each). The CDR3 loop spans 14 amino acids. Germline lookup yields CDR1 SGHNT and CDR2 YYREEE (reference sequence). Trimming took off 3 bases at V and 2 bases at J, with 12 bases between the two ends. The CDR3 nucleotides are TGTGCCAGCAGCTACGACCGGGGCACCTACGAGCAGTACTTC. Amino acids: CASSYDRGTYEQYF.

The genes are TRBV9 and TRBJ2-3, with 8 bases fitting TRBD1. This CDR3 is 17 amino acids long. Trimming at V came to 4 bases and at J to 9 bases, leaving 19 bases not matched to a gene. The germline gives CDR1 SGDLS, CDR2 YYNGEE. CDR3 residues: CASSLKLGRGLPETQYF. CDR3 sequence (DNA): TGTGCCAGCAGCCTAAAATTGGGCAGGGGGCTTCCGGAGACGCAGTATTTT.

J is TRBJ1-5 and V is TRBV2, with D unclear. The germline V and J ends were trimmed by 3 bases and 4 bases, with 7 bases remaining between them. Germline V lookup: CDR1 SNHLY, CDR2 FYNNEI. The CDR3 consists of 13 residues. CDR3 nucleotides: TGTGCCAGCAGTGATGGGGAAAATCAGCCCCAGCATTTT. It codes for CASSDGENQPQHF. Combining the CDR3 with reference TRBV2 and TRBJ1-5 gives the whole variable domain EPEVTQTPSHQVTQMGQEVILRCVPISNHLYFYWYRQILGQKVEFLVSFYNNEISEKSEIFDDQFSVERPDGSNFTLKIRSTKLEDSAMYFCASSDGENQPQHFGDGTRLSIL.

The gene calls are TRBV7-6 and TRBJ2-3; D is unclear. Trimming pared 2 bases from V and 3 bases from J, leaving 15 bases between. CDR3 length: 16 residues. The germline V gene has CDR1 SGHVS and CDR2 FNYEAQ. The CDR3 is CASSLLPDAFTDTQYF. CDR3 coding DNA: TGTGCCAGCAGCTTACTACCCGATGCGTTTACAGATACGCAGTATTTT.

This chain connects TRBV5-1 to TRBJ2-1; D is uncertain. V was clipped by 4 bases and J by 7 bases, with 15 bases between them. Germline CDR1 SGHRS, CDR2 YFSETQ. The CDR3 loop spans 14 amino acids. The CDR3 region is CASSPGPVGNEQFF. The CDR3 region has the DNA TGCGCCAGCAGCCCCGGTCCGGTAGGGAATGAGCAGTTCTTC.

The gene calls are TRBV9 and TRBJ2-3; the D gene is possibly TRBD1 (5 bases). V was shortened by 4 bases and J by 6 bases, with 15 bases between the two germline ends. The CDR3 is 14 amino acids. Germline V CDR1 and CDR2: SGDLS, YYNGEE. The CDR3 sequence is CASSITVGVDTQYF. CDR3 bases: TGTGCCAGCAGCATCACGGTAGGGGTGGATACGCAGTATTTT.

This clone was counted a single time. The CDR3 nucleotides are TGTGCCAGCGGGACTAGCGGGATCTACGAGCAGTACTTC. Protein product: CASGTSGIYEQYF. This chain uses TRBV28 with TRBJ2-7, with 13 bases aligning to TRBD2. V lost 8 bases to trimming and J lost 3 bases; unmatched junction nucleotides: 1. Germline CDR1 reads MDHEN; CDR2 reads SYDVKM. The CDR3 consists of 13 residues.

The V call is TRBV6-6, the J call TRBJ1-2, with unresolved D. The CDR3 runs to 12 residues. Germline values: CDR1 MNHNY, CDR2 SVGAGI (reference sequence). Trimming left V 7 bases short and J 0 bases short, with 6 bases between. The CDR3 DNA sequence: TGTGCCAGCACGATAGCTAACTATGGCTACACCTTC. Protein product: CASTIANYGYTF.

About this clone itself: Mismatch with germline at one junction end may stem from a read error. The chain employs TRBV6-5 and TRBJ2-7; maybe TRBD2 (6 bases). Germline values: CDR1 MNHEY, CDR2 SVGAGI. The CDR3 runs 12 residues. DNA of the CDR3: TGTGCCAGCAGTTCCCTCGGGCGGGACCAGAACTTC. Encoded protein: CASSSLGRDQNF.

The chain joins TRBV7-9 to TRBJ2-7; the match to TRBD1 covers 9 bases. Germline CDR1 is SEHNR and CDR2 is FQNEAQ (reference sequence). J was trimmed by 6 bases and V by 3 bases; bases with no gene match: 6. The CDR3 is 14 residues long. The CDR3 loop reads CASSLWDREREQYF. CDR3 DNA sequence: TGTGCCAGCAGCTTGTGGGACAGGGAACGCGAGCAGTACTTC.

V is TRBV2 and J is TRBJ2-7; no clear D gene. Between the trimmed V and J ends, which lost 6 bases and 3 bases, there was a span of 6 bases. Germline lookup yields CDR1 SNHLY and CDR2 FYNNEI. The CDR3 loop spans 11 amino acids. The CDR3: CASRLNYEQYF. The CDR3 DNA reads TGTGCCAGCAGGTTAAACTACGAGCAGTACTTC.

CDR3 residues: CASSPGLAGETQYF. CDR3 DNA: TGTGCCAGCAGCCCGGGACTAGCGGGAGAGACCCAGTACTTC. The gene calls are TRBV4-2 and TRBJ2-5, with 12 bases aligning to TRBD2. The germline gives CDR1 LGHNA, CDR2 YNFKEQ. Trimming removed 4 bases from V and 4 bases from J; junction bases left unmatched: 1. This CDR3 is built from 14 residues.